This is a list of T cell receptor beta chains from one sample in a study of blood T cells in healthy people across ages. MiXCR was run by TCRdb on the 5' RACE reads, yielding one entry per CDR3 protein. The sample consists of about 690,000 distinct CDR3 sequences, around 41% of them appearing once. The sample taken for sequencing was blood. The receptor source for this set is an older man in good health. The CDR3 runs from the conserved cysteine through the conserved F or W. A D gene is named only where the DNA matches it firmly. Not all rows give a size; the values are once, few, many and, for expanded clones, a class.

d_call j_call v_call clone_size cdr3_aa cdr3_nt
- TRBJ2-5 TRBV4-1 - CASSRDSNQETQYF TGCGCCAGCAGCCGCGACAGCAACCAAGAGACCCAGTACTTC
TRBD2 TRBJ2-5 TRBV6-2/TRBV6-3 - CASSRTSGILRYEQYF TGTGCCAGCAGTCGGACTAGCGGGATCTTACGGTATGAGCAGTACTTC
TRBD2 TRBJ2-2 TRBV7-2 few CASSLGLGAGELFF TGTGCCAGCAGTCTTGGACTAGGTGCCGGGGAGCTGTTTTTT
- TRBJ2-5 TRBV7-9 - CASSHPRAQETQYF TGTGCCAGCAGCCACCCTAGGGCCCAAGAGACCCAGTACTTC
- TRBJ2-1 TRBV7-8 few CASSLRQPGIPYNEQFF TGTGCCAGCAGCTTACGGCAGCCAGGGATACCTTACAATGAGCAGTTCTTC
- TRBJ2-7 TRBV14 - CASSQPGVYNEQYF TGTGCCAGCAGCCAGCCGGGGGTCTACAATGAGCAGTACTTC
- TRBJ2-1 TRBV27 few CASSLPPVTEQFF TGTGCCAGCAGTTTACCCCCGGTTACTGAGCAGTTCTTC
- TRBJ2-2 TRBV5-1 - CASSLMSITGELFF TGCGCCAGCAGCTTAATGTCCATCACCGGGGAGCTGTTTTTT
TRBD1 TRBJ1-6 TRBV10-3 - CAISESTGEGNSPLHF TGTGCCATCAGTGAGTCAACAGGGGAAGGTAATTCACCCCTCCACTTT
- TRBJ2-7 TRBV15 - CATSRDIQDNEQYF TGTGCCACCAGCAGAGATATACAAGACAATGAGCAGTACTTC
- TRBJ2-7 TRBV2 - CASSKGVGPYEQYF TGTGCCAGCAGCAAGGGGGTCGGTCCCTACGAGCAGTACTTC
TRBD1 TRBJ2-1 TRBV6-2/TRBV6-3 - CASEPRGQIIQFF TGTGCCAGCGAACCCAGGGGGCAGATTATCCAGTTCTTC
- TRBJ1-4 TRBV20-1 - CSAEGVVNEKLFF TGCAGTGCTGAGGGGGTGGTTAATGAAAAACTGTTTTTT
- TRBJ2-7 TRBV20-1 few CSASLGTSEQYF TGCAGTGCTAGCCTCGGGACTTCCGAGCAGTACTTC
- TRBJ1-1 TRBV20-1 - CSAREAENTEAFF TGCAGTGCTAGAGAGGCGGAGAACACTGAAGCTTTCTTT
- TRBJ2-7 TRBV28 few CASSSTGTKPLYEQYF TGTGCCAGCAGTTCCACCGGGACAAAGCCCCTCTACGAGCAGTACTTC
TRBD1 TRBJ2-3 TRBV7-2 few CASSGDSSSTDTQYF TGTGCCAGCAGCGGGGACAGCTCTAGCACAGATACGCAGTATTTT
- TRBJ1-2 TRBV30 - CAWSGQVSGNGYTF TGTGCCTGGAGTGGTCAAGTGTCTGGGAATGGCTACACCTTC
- TRBJ2-7 TRBV3-1 - CASSQSTILSEQYF TGTGCCAGCAGCCAGTCCACAATTCTCTCCGAGCAGTACTTC
- TRBJ2-1 TRBV27 many CASSVFGFGEQFF TGTGCCAGCAGTGTATTTGGTTTCGGTGAGCAGTTCTTC
- TRBJ2-5 TRBV28 - CASSLVQLGTQYF TGTGCCAGCAGTTTAGTGCAGTTGGGGACCCAGTACTTC
- TRBJ1-2 TRBV20-1 - CSASRPGDNYGYTF TGCAGTGCAAGCCGGCCCGGGGACAACTATGGCTACACCTTC
- TRBJ2-3 TRBV7-9 few CASRLGQNTDTQYF TGTGCCAGCAGGCTCGGACAGAATACAGATACGCAGTATTTT
- TRBJ2-1 TRBV20-1 - CSARGPDNEQFF TGCAGTGCTAGAGGGCCGGACAATGAGCAGTTCTTC
TRBD2 TRBJ2-3 TRBV5-6 few CASSRLGTSGRADTQYF TGTGCCAGCAGCCGCCTTGGGACTAGCGGGAGAGCCGATACGCAGTATTTT
- TRBJ1-2 TRBV14 - CASSQDLQGFCGYTF TGTGCCAGCAGCCAAGATCTACAGGGATTTTGTGGCTACACCTTC
- TRBJ1-5 TRBV6-2/TRBV6-3 - CASRGNNQPQHF TGTGCCAGCCGGGGGAACAATCAGCCCCAGCATTTT